One sample yielded the 12 T cell receptor beta chains listed below, sequenced in a study of shared clonotypes between healthy human individuals. Measured with immunoSEQ multiplex PCR; TCRdb has only the in-frame clones, and not every one. This sample has about 2 million clones; just under 95% occur once, and the top ten carry roughly 1.2%. As defined, naive CD8 cells were CD45RO-negative and positively selected for CCR7, with terminally differentiated effector memory CD45RA+ cells excluded. The specimen sequenced was naive CD8+ T cells sorted from blood. The receptor set was obtained from a man aged 18 to 29 in good health.

The chain is built from TRBV19 and TRBJ2-7; the D gene is possibly TRBD2 (6 bases). V lost 5 bases and J lost 3, with 11 bases in between. In germline, CDR1 is LNHDA, CDR2 SQIVND (reference sequence). The CDR3 spans 13 residues. CDR3 nucleotide sequence: TGTGCCAGTAGTTACGCGGGAAACTACGAGCAGTACTTC. Its protein is CASSYAGNYEQYF.

The CDR3 loop reads CASSQNRDQTQYF. CDR3 DNA sequence: TGCGCCAGCAGCCAGAACAGGGACCAGACCCAGTACTTC. The rearrangement joins TRBV4-1 to TRBJ2-5, with a tentative D call TRBD1 (6 bases). The CDR3 has 13 amino acids. V was shortened by 3 bases and J by 6 bases, with 11 bases between the two germline ends. The germline CDR1 and CDR2 sequences are MGHRA and YSYEKL.

The J gene is TRBJ2-2, the V gene TRBV30, with 7 nucleotides matching TRBD2. This CDR3 spans 13 amino acids. Trimming took 5 bases from V and 8 from J; bases not matched to a gene: 8. Germline V gives CDR1 GTSNPN, CDR2 SVGIG (reference sequence). The CDR3 is CAWSSGLGGELFF. For the CDR3, the DNA is TGTGCCTGGTCTAGCGGTTTAGGGGGGGAGCTGTTTTTT. Looking up the rest from reference TRBV30 and TRBJ2-2 gives the full variable domain: SQTIHQWPATLVQPVGSPLSLECTVEGTSNPNLYWYRQAAGRGLQLLFYSVGIGQISSEVPQNLSASRPQDRQFILSSKKLLLSDSGFYLCAWSSGLGGELFFGEGSRLTVL.

The chain is built from TRBV4-3 and TRBJ2-7, with D unclear. This CDR3 is 14 amino acids long. CDR1 LGHNA and CDR2 YSLEER come from the germline V gene. V lost 3 bases, J lost 2 bases, and 11 bases lay in between. The CDR3 is CASSQAVGTYEQYF. The CDR3 DNA follows: TGCGCCAGCAGCCAGGCCGTGGGAACCTACGAGCAGTACTTC.

The rearrangement joins TRBV14 to TRBJ1-2; TRBD1 agrees at 9 bases. The V and J ends lost 4 bases and 3 bases, in that order; junction bases with no gene match: 12. The CDR3 spans 17 residues. Germline V gene sequence: CDR1 SGHDN, CDR2 FVKESK. The DNA of the CDR3 is TGTGCCAGCAGCCGAACTCGACAGGGGGGAATGGACTATGGCTACACCTTC. Protein product: CASSRTRQGGMDYGYTF. Variable domain in full (rest from reference TRBV14 and TRBJ1-2): EAGVTQFPSHSVIEKGQTVTLRCDPISGHDNLYWYRRVMGKEIKFLLHFVKESKQDESGMPNNRFLAERTGGTYSTLKVQPAELEDSGVYFCASSRTRQGGMDYGYTFGSGTRLTVV.

Worth noting for this clone: Other DNA sequences in this sample translate to the same CDR3. The chain is built from TRBV11-2 and TRBJ2-7, with D tentatively TRBD1 or TRBD2 (5 bases each). CDR1 SGHAT and CDR2 FQNNGV come from the germline V gene. This CDR3 comprises 13 residues. The ends were cut back, 5 bases at V and 3 bases at J, with 11 bases in the middle. The CDR3 sequence: CASSIGTVYEQYF. CDR3 DNA sequence: TGTGCCAGCAGCATCGGGACGGTCTACGAGCAGTACTTC.

V gene TRBV7-9 combines with J gene TRBJ2-5; 8 nucleotides match TRBD2. Losses at the gene ends were 4 bases for V and 1 base for J; bases not matched to a gene: 14. The CDR3 is 18 amino acids. Germline V lookup: CDR1 SEHNR, CDR2 FQNEAQ (reference sequence). The CDR3 protein is CASSSSVIGGGPQETQYF. CDR3 bases: TGTGCCAGCAGCTCGTCGGTTATAGGCGGGGGGCCCCAAGAGACCCAGTACTTC.

The chain couples TRBV4-3 to TRBJ2-2, with 9 bases that match TRBD2. CDR3 size: 18 residues. Germline-derived CDR1 and CDR2 are LGHNA and YSLEER. V dropped 5 bases and J dropped 6; count of bases not matched to a gene: 16. The CDR3 DNA sequence: TGCGCCAGCAGCTTAGGTGGTAGCGGGAGAATAATCCCCGGGGAGCTGTTTTTT. Translation: CASSLGGSGRIIPGELFF.

The CDR3 loop is CASSAPGQPYGYTF. CDR3 sequence (DNA): TGTGCCAGCAGCGCTCCGGGACAACCCTATGGCTACACCTTC. The chain joins TRBV7-9 to TRBJ1-2; D is perhaps TRBD1 (6 bases). CDR3 length: 14 residues. Trimming removed 5 bases at V and 4 bases at J, with 14 bases between. From germline, CDR1 is SEHNR and CDR2 FQNEAQ (reference sequence). Full variable domain (outside the CDR3, taken from reference TRBV7-9 and TRBJ1-2): DTGVSQNPRHKITKRGQNVTFRCDPISEHNRLYWYRQTLGQGPEFLTYFQNEAQLEKSRLLSDRFSAERPKGSFSTLEIQRTEQGDSAMYLCASSAPGQPYGYTFGSGTRLTVV.

V and J are TRBV9 and TRBJ2-3; 7 bases match TRBD1. After removal of 4 bases from V and 4 bases from J, the junction contained 6 bases not matched to a gene. Germline CDR1 SGDLS, CDR2 YYNGEE. This CDR3 is built from 14 residues. The CDR3 region is CASSRQGGADTQYF. The DNA for the CDR3 is TGTGCCAGCAGCCGACAGGGCGGAGCAGATACGCAGTATTTT.

The chain employs TRBV7-8 and TRBJ2-1; 9 bases are a match to TRBD2. This CDR3 spans 14 amino acids. Germline trimming cut 5 bases from V and 5 bases from J; bases unmatched to any gene: 4. Per the germline V gene, CDR1 is SGHVS and CDR2 is FQNEAQ. In DNA form, the CDR3 reads TGTGCCAGCAGCATCGCGGGGGGGGACAATGAGCAGTTCTTC. Translation gives CASSIAGGDNEQFF.

The chain combines TRBV7-2 with TRBJ1-3; D is ambiguous. The CDR3 runs 11 residues. Germline assignment: CDR1 SGHTA and CDR2 FQGNSA. The V end lost 10 bases, the J end lost 2 bases, and 6 bases lay between the germline ends. CDR3 loop: CATTTGNTIYF. The CDR3 nucleotides read TGTGCCACCACTACTGGAAACACCATATATTTT.